The present T cell receptor (beta chain) was sequenced within a study of identifying expanded T cells in peripheral blood. Sequenced by immunoSEQ multiplex PCR; TCRdb stores in-frame clones only, minus some. The table includes 75,000 to 95,000 clones, about 85% detected once. Whole-study results and caveats: Technical replicates showed approximately 1.2 changed clones; two weeks 15 to 20; four weeks 19. Clone count variance between approximately two-week samples rose with total template count.

Healthy donors had no documented immune events, such as infections, while sampled. This clone occurred a few times. The antigen is undetermined. This clonotype originated in a person aged 18-70 years in good health. Material for sequencing was blood.

CDR3 residues: CASSIDRAGELFF. CDR3 DNA sequence: TGTGCCAGCAGCATAGACAGGGCCGGGGAGCTGTTTTTT. This chain joins TRBV7-2 and TRBJ2-2; 7 bases are shared with TRBD1. The CDR3 consists of 13 residues. Germline CDR1 and CDR2: SGHTA and FQGNSA. V was clipped by 5 bases and J by 6 bases; unmatched bases: 3.